The clone carrying this T cell receptor (beta chain) was seen a few times. Its target is not known. The sample belongs to a study of molecular identifiers for immune sequencing clone quantification. Whole-study findings and limits: In naive cells, clones above 20 RNA copies held under 1% of molecules, whereas in effector cells they held over 98%.

This CDR3 spans 17 amino acids. Looked up from germline, CDR1 is GTSNPN and CDR2 is SVGIG (reference sequence). After removal of 1 base from V and 6 bases from J, the junction contained 7 bases not matched to a gene. The authors built bulk TCR libraries by previously described methods with listed TCR primers. TCRdb reprocessed the PCR reads via MiXCR and lists one record per CDR3 protein. This sample has hundreds of thousands of distinct CDR3 sequences, with about 25% found just once. This TCR came from a human donor in good health. Some libraries in this study had Jurkat cell RNA spiked in. Specimen: naive CD8+ T cells from blood, with Jurkat cell RNA spiked in. Subset defined: FACS-sorted CD8+CD4-CCR7+CD45RA+ naive T cells. This chain links TRBV30 with TRBJ2-2; TRBD2 agrees at 14 bases. The CDR3 loop is CAWSDYPGLAGAGELFF. DNA for the CDR3: TGTGCCTGGAGTGACTATCCGGGACTAGCGGGGGCCGGGGAGCTGTTTTTT.